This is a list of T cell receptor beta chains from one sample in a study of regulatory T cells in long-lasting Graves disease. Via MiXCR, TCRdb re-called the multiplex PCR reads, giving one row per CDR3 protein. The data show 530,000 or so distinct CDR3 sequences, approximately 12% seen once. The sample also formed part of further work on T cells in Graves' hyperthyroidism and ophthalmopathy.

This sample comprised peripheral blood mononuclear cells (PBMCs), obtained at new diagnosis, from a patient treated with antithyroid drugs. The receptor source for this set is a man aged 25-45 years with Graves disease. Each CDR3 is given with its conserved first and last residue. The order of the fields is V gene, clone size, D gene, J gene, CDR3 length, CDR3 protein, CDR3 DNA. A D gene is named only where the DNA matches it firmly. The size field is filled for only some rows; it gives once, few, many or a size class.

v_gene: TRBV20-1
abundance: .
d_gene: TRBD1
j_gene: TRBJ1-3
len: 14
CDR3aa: CSAEGTARGNTIYF
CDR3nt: TGCAGTGCCGAGGGGACAGCCCGCGGAAACACCATATATTTT

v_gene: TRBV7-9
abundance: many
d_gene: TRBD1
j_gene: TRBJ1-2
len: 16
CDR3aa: CASSLETQGANYGYTF
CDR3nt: TGTGCCAGCAGCTTAGAGACACAGGGGGCAAACTATGGCTACACCTTC

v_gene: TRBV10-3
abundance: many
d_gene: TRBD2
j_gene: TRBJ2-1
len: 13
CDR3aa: CAISESGLGVTFF
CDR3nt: TGTGCCATCAGTGAGTCGGGACTAGGGGTGACGTTCTTC

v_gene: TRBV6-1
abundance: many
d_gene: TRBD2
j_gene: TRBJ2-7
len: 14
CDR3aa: CASRASSGAYEQYF
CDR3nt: TGTGCCAGCAGGGCCTCTAGCGGAGCCTACGAGCAGTACTTC

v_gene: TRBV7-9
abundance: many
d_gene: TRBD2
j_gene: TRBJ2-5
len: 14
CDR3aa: CASSTLAGEETQYF
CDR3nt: TGTGCCAGCAGCACCTTAGCGGGAGAAGAGACCCAGTACTTC

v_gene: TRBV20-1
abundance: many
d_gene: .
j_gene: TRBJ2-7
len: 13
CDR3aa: CSARTPIRGEQYF
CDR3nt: TGCAGTGCTAGAACGCCGATACGAGGAGAGCAGTACTTC

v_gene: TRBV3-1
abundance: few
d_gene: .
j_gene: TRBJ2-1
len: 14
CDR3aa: CASRHRRAHNEQFF
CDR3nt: TGTGCCAGCAGACATCGCCGGGCTCACAATGAGCAGTTCTTC

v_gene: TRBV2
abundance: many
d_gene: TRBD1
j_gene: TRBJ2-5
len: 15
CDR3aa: CASSSDRGGRETQYF
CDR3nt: TGTGCCAGCAGTAGCGACAGGGGTGGGCGGGAGACCCAGTACTTC

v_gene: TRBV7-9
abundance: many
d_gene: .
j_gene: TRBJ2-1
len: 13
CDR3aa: CASSYRTEDEQFF
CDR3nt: TGTGCCAGCAGCTACCGGACAGAGGATGAGCAGTTCTTC

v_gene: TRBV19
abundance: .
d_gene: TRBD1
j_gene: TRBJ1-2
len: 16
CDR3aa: CASSRTPGQSNYGYTF
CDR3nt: TGTGCCAGTAGTAGGACACCGGGACAGAGTAACTATGGCTACACCTTC

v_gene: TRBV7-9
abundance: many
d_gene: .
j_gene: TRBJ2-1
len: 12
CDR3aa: CASSFGPHEQFF
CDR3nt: TGTGCCAGCAGCTTCGGACCCCACGAGCAGTTCTTC

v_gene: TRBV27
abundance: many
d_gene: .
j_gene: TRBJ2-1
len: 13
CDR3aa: CASSLTDYNEQFF
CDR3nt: TGTGCCAGCAGTTTGACTGATTACAATGAGCAGTTCTTC

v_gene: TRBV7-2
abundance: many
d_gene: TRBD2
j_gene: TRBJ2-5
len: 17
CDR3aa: CASTQMYGGRVGETQYF
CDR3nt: TGTGCCAGCACCCAGATGTATGGCGGGAGAGTAGGAGAGACCCAGTACTTC

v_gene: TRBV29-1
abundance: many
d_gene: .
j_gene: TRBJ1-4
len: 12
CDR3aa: CSVGEGEEKLFF
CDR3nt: TGCAGCGTTGGGGAGGGAGAGGAAAAACTGTTTTTT

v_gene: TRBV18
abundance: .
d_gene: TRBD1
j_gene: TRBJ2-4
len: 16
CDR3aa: CASSGNQGAGKNIQYF
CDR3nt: TGTGCCAGCTCAGGAAATCAGGGGGCCGGCAAAAACATTCAGTACTTC

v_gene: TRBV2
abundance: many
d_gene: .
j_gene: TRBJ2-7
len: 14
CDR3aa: CASTPGLYPYEQYF
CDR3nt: TGTGCCAGCACTCCGGGACTCTACCCCTACGAGCAGTACTTC

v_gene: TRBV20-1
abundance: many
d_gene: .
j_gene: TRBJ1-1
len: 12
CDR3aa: CSRRVRGTEAFF
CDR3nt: TGCAGCCGCAGGGTGCGTGGCACTGAAGCTTTCTTT

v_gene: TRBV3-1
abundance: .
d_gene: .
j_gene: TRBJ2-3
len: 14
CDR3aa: CASNSRGRLDTQYF
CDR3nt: TGTGCCAGCAACTCGCGGGGCCGGTTGGATACGCAGTATTTT

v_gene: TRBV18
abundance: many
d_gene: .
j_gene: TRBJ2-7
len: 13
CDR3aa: CASSPGGVSEQYF
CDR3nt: TGTGCCAGCTCACCAGGAGGGGTAAGCGAGCAGTACTTC

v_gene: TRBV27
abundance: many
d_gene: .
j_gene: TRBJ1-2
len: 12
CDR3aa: CASRVQGGGYTF
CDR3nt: TGTGCCAGCAGGGTACAGGGAGGTGGCTACACCTTC

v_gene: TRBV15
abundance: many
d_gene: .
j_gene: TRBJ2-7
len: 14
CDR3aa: CATSSNSYRGEQYF
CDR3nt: TGTGCCACCAGCAGCAACAGTTACCGGGGCGAGCAGTACTTC

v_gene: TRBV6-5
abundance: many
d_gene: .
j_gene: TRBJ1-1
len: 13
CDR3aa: CASSYSIRAEAFF
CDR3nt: TGTGCCAGCAGTTACTCGATCCGCGCTGAAGCTTTCTTT

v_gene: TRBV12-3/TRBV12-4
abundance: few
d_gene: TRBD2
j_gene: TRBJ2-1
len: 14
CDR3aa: CASTMTSGQNEQFF
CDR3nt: TGTGCCAGCACCATGACTAGCGGGCAGAATGAGCAGTTCTTC

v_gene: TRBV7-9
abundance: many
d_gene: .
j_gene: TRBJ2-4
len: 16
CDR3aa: CASSLGAGTTKNIQYF
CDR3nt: TGTGCCAGCAGCTTAGGGGCCGGCACAACCAAAAACATTCAGTACTTC

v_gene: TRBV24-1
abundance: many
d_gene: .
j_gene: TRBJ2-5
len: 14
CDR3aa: CATSDVRPRETQYF
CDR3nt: TGTGCCACCAGTGATGTCCGCCCCCGGGAGACCCAGTACTTC

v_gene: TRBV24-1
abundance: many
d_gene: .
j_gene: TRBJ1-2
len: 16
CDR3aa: CATSGSGSKSLDGYTF
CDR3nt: TGTGCCACCAGTGGGTCAGGGTCGAAATCCCTGGATGGCTACACCTTC